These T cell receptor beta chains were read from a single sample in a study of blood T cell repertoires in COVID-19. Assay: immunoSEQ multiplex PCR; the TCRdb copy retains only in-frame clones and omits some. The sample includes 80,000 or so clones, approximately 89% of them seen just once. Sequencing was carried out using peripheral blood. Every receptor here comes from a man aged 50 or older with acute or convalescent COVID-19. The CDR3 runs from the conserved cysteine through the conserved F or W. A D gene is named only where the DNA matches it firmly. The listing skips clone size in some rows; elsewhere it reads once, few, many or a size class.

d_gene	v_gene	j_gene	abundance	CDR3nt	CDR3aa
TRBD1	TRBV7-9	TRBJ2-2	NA	TGTGCCAGCAGCCACCGGGACAGTTTGTCCGGGGAGCTGTTTTTT	CASSHRDSLSGELFF
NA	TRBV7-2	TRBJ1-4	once	TGTGCCAGCAGCTTGAGGATGGAAGGTGAAAAACTGTTTTTT	CASSLRMEGEKLFF
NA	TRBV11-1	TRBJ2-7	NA	TGTGCCAGCAGCTTGGGAGCGAACAAAGCCTACGAGCAGTACTTC	CASSLGANKAYEQYF
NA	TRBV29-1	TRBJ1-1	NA	TGCAGCGTTGTAGCCTCTGAAGCTTTCTTT	CSVVASEAFF
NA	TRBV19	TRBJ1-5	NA	TGTGCCAGTAGTATAGATCGGCAGGGTGTGGGCAATCAGCCCCAGCATTTT	CASSIDRQGVGNQPQHF
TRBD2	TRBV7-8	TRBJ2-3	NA	TGTGCCAGCAGCTCTCGGACTAGCGGGGAACTAGATACGCAGTATTTT	CASSSRTSGELDTQYF
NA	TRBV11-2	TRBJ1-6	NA	TGTGCCAGCAGCTTGTCTCGGGCAGGGTCGGATTCACCCCTCCACTTT	CASSLSRAGSDSPLHF
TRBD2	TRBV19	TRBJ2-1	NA	TGTGCCAGTAGCCCCTCGGGAGGACTAGCGGGGGGCAATGAGCAGTTCTTC	CASSPSGGLAGGNEQFF
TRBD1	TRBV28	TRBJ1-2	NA	TGTGCCAGCAGTCAACAGGGGTATGGCTACACCTTC	CASSQQGYGYTF
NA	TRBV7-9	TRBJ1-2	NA	TGTGCCAGCAGCTTTGACAAGAGGACAGCCTTAAACTATGGCTACACCTTC	CASSFDKRTALNYGYTF
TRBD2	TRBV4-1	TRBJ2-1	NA	TGCGCCAGCAGCCCTAGGACTAGCGGGGGGCTGGACAATGAGCAGTTCTTC	CASSPRTSGGLDNEQFF
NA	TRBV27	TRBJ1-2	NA	TGTGCCAGCAGAGGGGCGGAGTATCTCTATGGCTACACCTTC	CASRGAEYLYGYTF
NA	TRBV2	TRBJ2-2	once	TGTGCCAGCAGTGAGCAGGGCACCGGGGAGCTGTTTTTT	CASSEQGTGELFF
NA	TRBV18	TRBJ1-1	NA	TGTGCCAGCTCAGAAGCCGGGGGCACTGAAGCTTTCTTT	CASSEAGGTEAFF
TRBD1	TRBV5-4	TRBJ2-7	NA	TGTGCCAGCAGCTTGACAGGGGGAAGGTACGAGCAGTACTTC	CASSLTGGRYEQYF
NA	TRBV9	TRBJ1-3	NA	TGTGCCAGCAGCCCCCGCGGTAAGAGCTCTGGAAACACCATATATTTT	CASSPRGKSSGNTIYF
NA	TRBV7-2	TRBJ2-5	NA	TGTGCCAGCAGCTTAGACGGGGGACGCAGAGAGACCCAGTACTTC	CASSLDGGRRETQYF
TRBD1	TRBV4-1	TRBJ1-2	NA	TGCGCCAGCAGCCAAGGTAATCCGGGACAGGGATCCTATGGCTACACCTTC	CASSQGNPGQGSYGYTF
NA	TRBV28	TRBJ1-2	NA	TGTGCCAGCAGTCAAACTGGCCGCCGGGTGGGCTACACCTTC	CASSQTGRRVGYTF
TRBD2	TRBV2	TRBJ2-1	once	TGTGCCAGCACCAGCGGGGGGGGAAATGAGCAGTTCTTC	CASTSGGGNEQFF
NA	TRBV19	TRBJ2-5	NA	TGTGCCAGTAGTATTTCGGGGCAGGGGAAGACCCAGTACTTC	CASSISGQGKTQYF
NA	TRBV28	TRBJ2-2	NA	TGTGCCAGCAGTTTATTGGGGCGGGCGGGGGCCACCGGGGAGCTGTTTTTT	CASSLLGRAGATGELFF
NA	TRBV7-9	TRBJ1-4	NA	TGTGCCAGCAGCTTGTTGGGACAACGGGCAACTAATGAAAAACTGTTTTTT	CASSLLGQRATNEKLFF
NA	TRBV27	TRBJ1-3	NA	TGTGCCAGCAGTCCCTTATTTAAGGGCAGGGGTGCGGAAGGAAACACCATATATTTT	CASSPLFKGRGAEGNTIYF
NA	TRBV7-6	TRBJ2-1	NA	TGTGCCAGCAGCTTAGCAACCACAGTTAACAATGAGCAGTTCTTC	CASSLATTVNNEQFF
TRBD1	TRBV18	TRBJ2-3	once	TGTGCCAGCTCACCCACTTCCATTAACAGGGGCCCTGCTAGCACAGATACGCAGTATTTT	CASSPTSINRGPASTDTQYF
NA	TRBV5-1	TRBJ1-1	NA	TGCGCCAGCAGCTTAGAGGGCGGATCTGAAGCTTTCTTT	CASSLEGGSEAFF
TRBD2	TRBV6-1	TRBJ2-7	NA	TGTGCCAGCAGTGTTCTAGCGGGAGGGCCTTCCTACGAGCAGTACTTC	CASSVLAGGPSYEQYF
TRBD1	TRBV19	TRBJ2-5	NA	TGTGCCAGTAGACGGACAGGGGGCGCGAACCAAGAGACCCAGTACTTC	CASRRTGGANQETQYF
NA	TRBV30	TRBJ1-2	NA	TGTGCCTGGAGTTTGGGTCGACAGACTGGCTACACCTTC	CAWSLGRQTGYTF
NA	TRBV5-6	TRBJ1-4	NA	TGTGCCAGCAGCCCGCCGACAGGAGGTTATGAAAAACTGTTTTTT	CASSPPTGGYEKLFF
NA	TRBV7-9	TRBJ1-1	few	TGTGCCAGCAGCTTAGGTGTAGGGGACACTGAAGCTTTCTTT	CASSLGVGDTEAFF
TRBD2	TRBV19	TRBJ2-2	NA	TGTGCCAGTACGAACCGACTAGCGGGAGACCCCGGGGAGCTGTTTTTT	CASTNRLAGDPGELFF
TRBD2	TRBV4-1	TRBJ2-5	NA	TGCGCCAGCAGCCAAGGGGCGGGGGGCCTGGAGACCCAGTACTTC	CASSQGAGGLETQYF
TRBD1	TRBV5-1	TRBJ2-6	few	TGCGCCAGCAGCCCCCGGACAGGGGTGCCTTCTGGGGCCAACGTCCTGACTTTC	CASSPRTGVPSGANVLTF
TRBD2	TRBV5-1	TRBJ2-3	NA	TGCGCCAGCAGCGGGCGGGGGGAACAAGATACGCAGTATTTT	CASSGRGEQDTQYF
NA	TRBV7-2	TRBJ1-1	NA	TGTGCCAGCAGCTACAGGACAGATGGAAACACTGAAGCTTTCTTT	CASSYRTDGNTEAFF
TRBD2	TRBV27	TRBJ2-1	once	TGTGCCAGCAGCTTGACTAGCGGGAGCCGATGGAATGAGCAGTTCTTC	CASSLTSGSRWNEQFF
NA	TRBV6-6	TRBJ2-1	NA	TGTGCCAGCAGTTACAAGCAAGGGACACAGGATCTTGAGCAGTTCTTC	CASSYKQGTQDLEQFF
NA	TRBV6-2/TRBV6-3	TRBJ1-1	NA	TGTGCCAGCAGTTACTGGCAGAACACTGAAGCTTTCTTT	CASSYWQNTEAFF
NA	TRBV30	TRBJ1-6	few	TGTGCCTGGAGTGTAGGCGTGGGCAGGAATTCACCCCTCCACTTT	CAWSVGVGRNSPLHF
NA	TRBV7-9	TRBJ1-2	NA	TGTGCCAGCAGCTTTTCGACAGACACCTATGGCTACACCTTC	CASSFSTDTYGYTF
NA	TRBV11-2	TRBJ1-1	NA	TGTGCCAGCAGCTTACAGCGACTGAACACTGAAGCTTTCTTT	CASSLQRLNTEAFF
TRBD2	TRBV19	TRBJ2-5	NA	TGTGCCAGTAGTAGCCCAAAACTAGCGAGCCAAGAGACCCAGTACTTC	CASSSPKLASQETQYF
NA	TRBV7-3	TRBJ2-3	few	TGTGCCAGCAGCCCGCCGACTGACTATACGCAGTATTTT	CASSPPTDYTQYF
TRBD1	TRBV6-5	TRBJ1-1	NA	TGTGCCAGCAAAACAGGGGCGTTCACTGAAGCTTTCTTT	CASKTGAFTEAFF
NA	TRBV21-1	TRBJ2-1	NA	TGTGCCAGCAGCAAAGGAGCCCGCAGGGGAAGGAATGAGCAGTTCTTC	CASSKGARRGRNEQFF
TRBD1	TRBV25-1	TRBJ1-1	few	TGTGCCAGCAGTCCCGACAGGGGGGACACTGAAGCTTTCTTT	CASSPDRGDTEAFF
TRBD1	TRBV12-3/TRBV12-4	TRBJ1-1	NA	TGTGCCAGCAGTTCGGACAGGGGGGAAGCTTTCTTT	CASSSDRGEAFF
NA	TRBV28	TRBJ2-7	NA	TGTGCCAGCAGTCCCCACCCGGGGTCCTACGAGCAGTACTTC	CASSPHPGSYEQYF
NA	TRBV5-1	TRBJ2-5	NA	TGCGCCAGCAGCTCCGGAGCGGGCGGGGAGACCCAGTACTTC	CASSSGAGGETQYF
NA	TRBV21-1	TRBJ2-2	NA	TGTGCCAGCAGCAAACCCCGGGACAGGAACACCGGGGAGCTGTTTTTT	CASSKPRDRNTGELFF
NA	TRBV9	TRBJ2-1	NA	TGTGCCAGCAGCGAGGGAGGCGGAACTTACAATGAGCAGTTCTTC	CASSEGGGTYNEQFF
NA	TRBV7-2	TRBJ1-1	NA	TGTGCCAGCAGCTTCGATACTGGAACCGGGACTGAAGCTTTCTTT	CASSFDTGTGTEAFF
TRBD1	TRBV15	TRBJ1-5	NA	TGTGCCACCAGCCGCAACCGGGACAGGGTGCCTCAGCCCCAGCATTTT	CATSRNRDRVPQPQHF
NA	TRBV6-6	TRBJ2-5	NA	TGTGCCAGCAGTTACAGCGAGGAGACCCAGTACTTC	CASSYSEETQYF
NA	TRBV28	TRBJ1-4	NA	TGTGCCAGCACCCAAGTGGGGGCCTATCCCAATGAAGAAAAACTGTTTTTT	CASTQVGAYPNEEKLFF